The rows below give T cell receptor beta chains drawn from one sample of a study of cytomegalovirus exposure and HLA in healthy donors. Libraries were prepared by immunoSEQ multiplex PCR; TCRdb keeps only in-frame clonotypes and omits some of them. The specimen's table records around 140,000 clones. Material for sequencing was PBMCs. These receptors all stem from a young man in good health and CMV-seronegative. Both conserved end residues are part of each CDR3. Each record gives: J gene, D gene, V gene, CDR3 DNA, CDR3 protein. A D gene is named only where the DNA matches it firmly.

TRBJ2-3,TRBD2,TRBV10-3,TGTGCCATCAGTGACCTAGCGGGAGAGAGCACAGATACGCAGTATTTT,CAISDLAGESTDTQYF
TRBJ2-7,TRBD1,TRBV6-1,TGTGCCAGCACCGGGACAGGGTCCTACGAGCAGTACTTC,CASTGTGSYEQYF
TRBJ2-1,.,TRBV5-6,TGTGCCAGCAGCTCAAGCCCGGCTAGCTCCTACAATGAGCAGTTCTTC,CASSSSPASSYNEQFF
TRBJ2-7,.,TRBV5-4,TGTGCCAGCAGCTCCGCAGGGTCCTACGAGCAGTACTTC,CASSSAGSYEQYF
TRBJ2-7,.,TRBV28,TGTGCCAGCAGTTTGCGAGCGACCAACGAGCAGTACTTC,CASSLRATNEQYF
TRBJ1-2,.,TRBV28,TGTGCCAGCAGTACACCCGGAGCGGCGGCTAACTATGGCTACACCTTC,CASSTPGAAANYGYTF
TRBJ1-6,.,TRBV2,TGTGCCAGCAACGGGGGGGGCTCCTATAATTCACCCCTCCACTTT,CASNGGGSYNSPLHF
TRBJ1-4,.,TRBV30,TGTGCCTGGAGTAGAGGGGGAAAGGGTTCTGAAAAACTGTTTTTT,CAWSRGGKGSEKLFF
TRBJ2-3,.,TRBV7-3,TGTGCCAGCAGCTTATCGGGCACAGATACGCAGTATTTT,CASSLSGTDTQYF
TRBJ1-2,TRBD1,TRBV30,TGTGCCTGGAGTGTAAGGGGGCAGGGAGGCTACACCTTC,CAWSVRGQGGYTF
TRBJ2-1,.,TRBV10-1,TGCGCCAGCAACAAATCGACCGGGACTGAGCGCAATGAGCAGTTCTTC,CASNKSTGTERNEQFF
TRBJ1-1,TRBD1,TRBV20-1,TGCAGTGCCAATCCGACAGGGTGGGCTTTCTTT,CSANPTGWAFF
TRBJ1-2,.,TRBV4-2,TGTGCCAGCAGCCAACCTCTAGCAGACGGCTATGGCTACACCTTC,CASSQPLADGYGYTF
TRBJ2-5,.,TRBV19,TGTGCCAGTAGTTCTCTAGTGGCGGAGACCCAGTACTTC,CASSSLVAETQYF
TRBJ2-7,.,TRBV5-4,TGTGCCAGCAGCTTGGTCGAGGAGAGCTCCTACGAGCAGTACTTC,CASSLVEESSYEQYF
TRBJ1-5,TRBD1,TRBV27,TGTGCCAGCAGTGAACGGGACAGGGGGCCGGGACAGCCCCAGCATTTT,CASSERDRGPGQPQHF
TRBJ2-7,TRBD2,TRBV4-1,TGCGCCAGCAGCCAAGTTCTAGCGGGTAGCTACGAGCAGTACTTC,CASSQVLAGSYEQYF
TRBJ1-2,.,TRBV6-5,TGTGCCAGCAGTAGGGGACATAACTATGGCTACACCTTC,CASSRGHNYGYTF
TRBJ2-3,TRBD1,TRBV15,TGTGCCACCAGCGGGACAGGGCCAGAGGTCTCAGATACGCAGTATTTT,CATSGTGPEVSDTQYF
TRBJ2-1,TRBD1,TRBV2,TGTGCCAGCAGGACGGACAGGGGGAATGAGCAGTTCTTC,CASRTDRGNEQFF
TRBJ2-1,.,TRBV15,TGTGCCACCAGCACGGGGAGAGGCTCCTACAATGAGCAGTTCTTC,CATSTGRGSYNEQFF
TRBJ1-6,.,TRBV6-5,TGTGCCAGCAGTTACGGAGGGCAGCCGGATTCACCCCTCCACTTT,CASSYGGQPDSPLHF
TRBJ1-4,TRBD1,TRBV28,TGTGCCAGCACCTCACTCGGGGGACAGGGGGCCCGGGGACTGTTTTTT,CASTSLGGQGARGLFF
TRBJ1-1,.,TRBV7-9,TGTGCCAGCAGCTTAGTTTCGACTGAAGCTTTCTTT,CASSLVSTEAFF
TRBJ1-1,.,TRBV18,TGTGCCAGCTCTACCCGCAGGGTGGACACTGAAGCTTTCTTT,CASSTRRVDTEAFF
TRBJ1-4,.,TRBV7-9,TGTGCCAGCGGATCGACTCGGGGAATGGTTAGTGAAAAACTGTTTTTT,CASGSTRGMVSEKLFF
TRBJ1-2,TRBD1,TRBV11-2,TGTGCCAGCAGCTCAGGGGGAATCTATGGCTACACCTTC,CASSSGGIYGYTF
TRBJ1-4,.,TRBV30,TGTGCCTGGAGGGTATCTACCGTGGAAAAACTGTTTTTT,CAWRVSTVEKLFF
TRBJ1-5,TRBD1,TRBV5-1,TGCGCCAGCAGCCCTACAGGGGCGAATAGCAATCAGCCCCAGCATTTT,CASSPTGANSNQPQHF
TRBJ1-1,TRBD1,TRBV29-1,TGCAGCGTTGAAGATCTAGGGTCAGGGGGCGCGAAGAACACTGAAGCTTTCTTT,CSVEDLGSGGAKNTEAFF
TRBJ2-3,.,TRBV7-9,TGTGCCAGCAGCTCCCCGCGGGGCGGGACAGATACGCAGTATTTT,CASSSPRGGTDTQYF
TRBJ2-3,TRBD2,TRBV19,TGTGCCAGTAGTATAGCCGGGACTAGCGGAAGCACAGATACGCAGTATTTT,CASSIAGTSGSTDTQYF
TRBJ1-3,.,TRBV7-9,TGTGCCAGCAGAAAAAAAGGCACAGTGTCTGGAAACACCATATATTTT,CASRKKGTVSGNTIYF
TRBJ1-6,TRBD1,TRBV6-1,TGTGCCAGCAGTGAGCCCCCGGGACAGTATAATTCACCCCTCCACTTT,CASSEPPGQYNSPLHF
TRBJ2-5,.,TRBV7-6,TGTGCCAGCAGCTTAGGATACAGGGTCAGGGGACAAGAGACCCAGTACTTC,CASSLGYRVRGQETQYF
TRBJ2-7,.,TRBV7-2,TGTGCCAGCAGCCTATACGGGTCCTACGAGCAGTACTTC,CASSLYGSYEQYF
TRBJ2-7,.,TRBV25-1,TGTGCCAGCAGAACAGAAGCCTACGAGCAGTACTTC,CASRTEAYEQYF
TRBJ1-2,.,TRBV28,TGTGCCAGCAAGTCGATTACCTTGGGACTTGGCTACACCTTC,CASKSITLGLGYTF
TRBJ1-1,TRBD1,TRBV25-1,TGTGCCAGCAGTGAACGAACAGGGGGTAATACTGAAGCTTTCTTT,CASSERTGGNTEAFF
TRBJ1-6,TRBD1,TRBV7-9,TGTGCCAGCACCAAATCGGGACAGTCCACAAATAATTCACCCCTCCACTTT,CASTKSGQSTNNSPLHF
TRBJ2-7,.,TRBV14,TGTGCCAGCAGCCAACAGGAAAGAGGACATTTTAATTTC,CASSQQERGHFNF
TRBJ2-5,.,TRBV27,TGTGCCTCGGGGAGGCGAGAGACCCAGTACTTC,CASGRRETQYF
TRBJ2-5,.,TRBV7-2,TGTGCCAGCAGCGCCGACGGGTACCAAGAGACCCAGTACTTC,CASSADGYQETQYF
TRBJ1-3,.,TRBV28,TGTGCCAGCAGTTTATCGACAGCTGGAAACACCATATATTTT,CASSLSTAGNTIYF
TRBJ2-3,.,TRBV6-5,TGTGCCAGCACCAACACAGATACGCAGTATTTT,CASTNTDTQYF
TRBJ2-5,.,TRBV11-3,TGTGCCAGCAGCTTCCCGACTCGCGCCGTAGAGACCCAGTACTTC,CASSFPTRAVETQYF
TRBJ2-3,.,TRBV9,TGTGCCAGCAGCGTAGGAGGAACAGATACGCAGTATTTT,CASSVGGTDTQYF
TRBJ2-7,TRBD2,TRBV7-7,TGTGCTAGCAGCGGGCCATACGTTGGGACTAGCGAGCAGTACTTC,CASSGPYVGTSEQYF
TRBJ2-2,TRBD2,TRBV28,TGTGCCAGCAGTTCCAGGAATTCGGCGGGGGGCGCTGGCGGGGAGCTGTTTTTT,CASSSRNSAGGAGGELFF